Sequencing of this T cell receptor beta chain was carried out in a study of tumor-infiltrating lymphocytes in primary liver carcinoma. About the study: Measuring 4.2 to 10 cm across, the tumors were staged as T1-T3 N0M0. The study, taken as a whole, reports: Relative to blood, tumors carried a significantly larger fraction of the repertoire in their top 250 clones (p = 0.039).

Germline V gene sequence: CDR1 MDHEN, CDR2 SYDVKM. This CDR3 contains 16 residues. V dropped 5 bases and J dropped 5; count of bases not matched to a gene: 9. In regard to this clonotype: Its antigen is not known.

Unsorted bulk tissue of roughly 19-30 mg yielded co-extracted RNA and DNA. Making TCR beta cDNA involved 400 to 600 ng total RNA and a constant-region primer. The TCR beta library was amplified through three nested multiplex PCR rounds in a modified ARM-PCR procedure. Both of the initial two PCR rounds ran for roughly 11 cycles and employed TRBV1-TRBV30 forward primers alongside a C-beta reverse primer. TCRdb re-analysed the multiplex PCR reads in MiXCR, keeping a single row per CDR3 protein. The sample shows 100,000 to 150,000 distinct CDR3 sequences, approximately 64% of them seen only once. The sequencing sample was made of liver tumor tissue from sampling region 3. Subset described: tumor region T3, left-lateral pole. The J gene is TRBJ2-5, the V gene TRBV28; 12 nucleotides align to TRBD1. The TCR sequence derives from a woman aged 55-70 years with primary liver carcinoma and hepatitis B virus infection. CDR3 in amino acids: CASSPRDRGHVETQYF. CDR3 DNA: TGTGCCAGCAGTCCAAGGGACAGGGGGCACGTTGAGACCCAGTACTTC.